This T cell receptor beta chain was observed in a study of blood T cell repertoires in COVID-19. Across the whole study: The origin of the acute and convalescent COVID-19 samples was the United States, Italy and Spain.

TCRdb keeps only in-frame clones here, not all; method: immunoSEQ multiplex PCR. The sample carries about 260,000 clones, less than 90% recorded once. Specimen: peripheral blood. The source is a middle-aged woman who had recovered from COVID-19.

CDR3 loop: CASSQEDRGHQAFF. The CDR3 region has the DNA TGTGCCAGCAGCCAAGAGGACAGGGGGCATCAGGCTTTCTTT. The chain combines TRBV3-1 (or the pseudogene TRBV3-2) with TRBJ1-1, with TRBD1 matching over 11 bases. This CDR3 contains 14 residues. The ends lost 0 bases at V and 11 bases at J; junction bases unmatched: 5. CDR1 and CDR2 from the germline V gene are LGHDT and YNNKEL (reference sequence).